This T cell receptor beta chain emerged from a study of neurological immune-mediated disorders. The germline V gene encodes CDR1 SGDLS and CDR2 YYNGEE. With V trimmed by 6 bases and J by 6 bases, 11 bases remained unmatched. The CDR3 runs to 15 residues. This clonotype was detected many times. From 2 million PBMCs stored at -80 C, the unsorted libraries were generated. Each CDR3 protein gets one entry after TCRdb re-called the 5' RACE reads with MiXCR. The table lists roughly 74,000 distinct CDR3 sequences, 4% to 6% of them singletons. The rearrangement uses TRBV9 and TRBJ2-1, with 8 bases fitting TRBD2. Material for sequencing was PBMCs. This receptor was identified in a man aged 18 to 30 with multiple sclerosis. In nucleotides, the CDR3 is TGTGCCAGCAACGTTGGAACTAGCGGAACCAATGAGCAGTTCTTC. This encodes CASNVGTSGTNEQFF.